This T cell receptor beta chain was sequenced in a study of regulatory T cells in long-lasting Graves disease. Study-wide background: Patients with persistent Graves' disease had over 5 years of antithyroid drugs and persistent TSH receptor antibodies.

According to the study, TCR beta libraries were built with iRepertoire HTBI primers and CDR3-region Arm-PCR. TCRdb passed the multiplex PCR reads through MiXCR, listing each CDR3 protein once. The sample has 400,000 or so distinct CDR3 sequences; around 21% are singletons. The time point was: persistent/refractory GD, antithyroid drugs over 5 years with positive TRAb. The TCR library was made from RNA that had been extracted from PBMCs in TRIzol. The CDR3 sequence is 12 residues long. From germline, CDR1 is LNHNV and CDR2 YYDKDF (reference sequence). With 0 bases removed from V and 4 bases from J, the gap between germline ends came to 3 bases.

The source of this sequence is a female donor with Graves disease. Sequenced material: peripheral blood mononuclear cells (PBMCs), taken when the disease was refractory, from a patient treated with antithyroid drugs. V is TRBV15 and J is TRBJ1-1; D not resolved. The CDR3 coding sequence is TGTGCCACCAGCAGAGATTCCACTGAAGCTTTCTTT. Translation: CATSRDSTEAFF.